This TCR beta chain emerged from a study of blood T cell repertoires in COVID-19. Authors' analysis steps: Estimation of nucleated cell counts relied on the amplification of reference gene primers. Clones were sequenced by immunoSEQ multiplex PCR, and TCRdb holds only the in-frame ones, with some missing. V and J calls and clone size are copied from that table; D and trimming were computed from the DNA. The data hold 200,000 to 300,000 clones, with around 85% observed a single time. With 4 bases removed from V and 4 bases from J, the gap between germline ends came to 13 bases. Germline-derived CDR1 and CDR2 are MDHEN and SYDVKM. The CDR3 contains 14 residues.

The TCR was taken from a man between 60 and 70 years old with acute or convalescent COVID-19. Sequencing was done on a sample of peripheral blood. The rearrangement links TRBV28 to TRBJ1-2; D is undetermined. Here the CDR3 DNA reads TGTGCCAGCAGTTCCTCTCCGGGAGGCTATGGCTACACCTTC. Its protein is CASSSSPGGYGYTF.